What follows are 12 T cell receptor beta chains derived from one specimen sequenced in a study of blood T cell repertoires in COVID-19. Sequencing used immunoSEQ multiplex PCR; TCRdb keeps in-frame clones, though not all of them. This repertoire shows a few hundred thousand clones, roughly four fifths found once; its top ten account for approximately 1.2%. Sample: PBMCs or T cells enriched from blood (not recorded which). The receptors derive from a woman between 35 and 50 years old with acute COVID-19.

In its sample, this clone was seen once. The V call is TRBV7-8, the J call TRBJ2-7; 7 bases agree with TRBD2. From germline, CDR1 is SGHVS and CDR2 FQNEAQ. The CDR3 is 13 amino acids. V was clipped by 1 base and J by 5 bases; unmatched bases: 2. In DNA, the CDR3 is TGTGCCAGCAGCTTAGGACTAGCCAACGAGCAGTACTTC. Protein sequence: CASSLGLANEQYF.

The rearrangement joins TRBV3-1 (or the pseudogene TRBV3-2) to TRBJ2-1; D is unclear. CDR3 length: 15 residues. Trimming shortened V by 2 bases and J by 0 bases, and 8 bases separated the two germline ends. CDR1 is LGHDT, CDR2 YNNKEL, per germline (reference sequence). DNA of the CDR3: TGTGCCAGCAGCCAACTAGAGGTCTCCTACAATGAGCAGTTCTTC. Protein product: CASSQLEVSYNEQFF.

V usage is TRBV18 and J usage is TRBJ1-1, with TRBD1 matching 8 bases. CDR1 is KGHSH, CDR2 LQKENI, per germline. V lost 3 bases to trimming and J lost 5 bases; unmatched junction nucleotides: 5. The CDR3 contains 14 residues. CDR3: CASSPRTGMTEAFF. CDR3 DNA sequence: TGTGCCAGCTCACCTAGGACAGGGATGACTGAAGCTTTCTTT.

This clone is a singleton in its sample. The V call is TRBV29-1, the J call TRBJ2-1, with a possible D match to TRBD1 (9 bases). CDR1 is SQVTM and CDR2 is ANQGSEA in the germline V gene. V shed 7 bases and J shed 6 bases, with 19 bases lying between them. CDR3 length: 14 amino acids. CDR3 nucleotide sequence: TGCAGCGCGGGACTAGGGACAGGGACCAATGAGCAGTTCTTC. This gives the protein CSAGLGTGTNEQFF.

The V and J genes are TRBV6-5 and TRBJ2-7, with D uncertain. Germline loops: CDR1 MNHEY, CDR2 SVGAGI. The ends were cut back, 0 bases at V and 7 bases at J, with 13 bases in the middle. The CDR3 spans 14 residues. Here the CDR3 reads CASSYSITAGEQYF. In DNA form, the CDR3 reads TGTGCCAGCAGTTACTCGATTACAGCCGGAGAGCAGTACTTC.

The chain employs TRBV7-2 and TRBJ1-5, with D possibly being TRBD1 (5 bases). The CDR3 has 11 residues. Deletions cut 2 bases from V and 14 bases from J, with 10 bases between. Germline V gives CDR1 SGHTA, CDR2 FQGNSA. The CDR3 DNA reads TGTGCCAGCAGCTTAACCAGACAGAAGCATTTT. This encodes CASSLTRQKHF.

The V gene is TRBV7-2, the J gene TRBJ2-3, with D tentatively TRBD1 (6 bases). V was cut by 2 bases and J by 6 bases, with 9 bases left in between. The CDR3 extends over 13 amino acids. From germline, CDR1 is SGHTA and CDR2 FQGNSA. CDR3 in DNA: TGTGCCAGCAGCTTATGGGGGCTCGATACGCAGTATTTT. This translates into CASSLWGLDTQYF.

This clone was seen only a few times. V usage is TRBV6-5 and J usage is TRBJ1-2, with unresolved D. Germline loops: CDR1 MNHEY, CDR2 SVGAGI. The CDR3 spans 13 residues. Trimming left V 2 bases short and J 8 bases short, with 12 bases between. The chain's CDR3 is CASSYHRTGGYTF. CDR3 in DNA: TGTGCCAGCAGTTACCACCGAACCGGGGGCTACACCTTC.

The CDR3 DNA sequence: TGTGCCAGCAGTTTGGCTCTGAAACCCTACGAGCAGTACTTC. Protein product: CASSLALKPYEQYF. The chain recombines TRBV27 with TRBJ2-7; D is unclear. Trimming stripped 3 bases from V and 2 bases from J, with 11 bases between. CDR1 MNHEY and CDR2 SMNVEV come from the germline V gene (reference sequence). This CDR3 comprises 14 residues.

This clone was seen just once. This rearrangement joins TRBV9 to TRBJ2-7; 7 nucleotides align to TRBD2. Germline V gene sequence: CDR1 SGDLS, CDR2 YYNGEE. The length of the CDR3 is 15 residues. After removal of 0 bases from V and 0 bases from J, the junction contained 3 bases not matched to a gene. CDR3 nucleotides: TGTGCCAGCAGCGTAGTTAGCGGGCCCTCCTACGAGCAGTACTTC. It is translated as CASSVVSGPSYEQYF. Supplemented by reference TRBV9 and TRBJ2-7, the full variable domain reads DSGVTQTPKHLITATGQRVTLRCSPRSGDLSVYWYQQSLDQGLQFLIQYYNGEERAKGNILERFSAQQFPDLHSELNLSSLELGDSALYFCASSVVSGPSYEQYFGPGTRLTVT.

The V gene is TRBV28, the J gene TRBJ1-5; D remains ambiguous. The CDR3 is 16 amino acids. Germline loops: CDR1 MDHEN, CDR2 SYDVKM. Trimming left V 6 bases short and J 2 bases short, with 17 bases between. The DNA of the CDR3 is TGTGCCAGCAGCCCCATGAGGGCGACGGGCAATCAGCCCCAGCATTTT. The encoded protein is CASSPMRATGNQPQHF.

The chain combines TRBV7-9 with TRBJ2-7; TRBD1 aligns across 8 bases. The CDR3 is 15 amino acids. V lost 5 bases, J lost 0 bases, and 6 bases stayed unmatched. Germline CDR1 reads SEHNR; CDR2 reads FQNEAQ (reference sequence). DNA for the CDR3: TGTGCCAGCAGCCCGGGACAGGTGAGCTCCTACGAGCAGTACTTC. This gives the protein CASSPGQVSSYEQYF.